These 22 T cell receptor beta chains were sequenced from one sample in a study of cytomegalovirus exposure and HLA in healthy donors. 60 Vbeta and 13 Jbeta primers were used in PCR. Sequenced by immunoSEQ multiplex PCR; TCRdb stores in-frame clones only, minus some. Seen here are approximately 70,000 clones, roughly 79% observed once, and the top ten hold 6% to 6.5%. The sequenced sample was PBMCs. All receptors come from a man aged 45-60 years in good health and CMV-seronegative.

The chain links TRBV4-1 to TRBJ2-7, with 11 bases fitting TRBD1. Germline V lookup: CDR1 MGHRA, CDR2 YSYEKL. CDR3 size: 14 residues. V lost 4 bases to trimming and J lost 6 bases; unmatched junction nucleotides: 5. The CDR3 is CASSLRTGGREQYF. The DNA for the CDR3 is TGCGCCAGCAGCCTTCGGACAGGGGGCCGCGAGCAGTACTTC.

The chain has TRBV14 and TRBJ2-1, with 7 bases lining up with TRBD1. Germline V lookup: CDR1 SGHDN, CDR2 FVKESK. J was trimmed by 2 bases and V by 3 bases; bases with no gene match: 7. The CDR3 has 16 amino acids. Written as DNA, the CDR3 is TGTGCCAGCAGCCAGACCCCGGGACAGCCCTACAATGAGCAGTTCTTC. Protein: CASSQTPGQPYNEQFF.

This chain joins TRBV11-2 and TRBJ2-7; 9 nucleotides line up with TRBD1. Germline V gives CDR1 SGHAT, CDR2 FQNNGV. The V segment lost 3 bases and the J segment 5 bases; nucleotides outside the gene matches: 17. The CDR3 covers 18 residues. CDR3 amino acids: CASSFPGIGQGFSHEQYF. The CDR3 DNA sequence: TGTGCCAGCAGCTTCCCTGGGATTGGACAGGGGTTTTCTCACGAGCAGTACTTC.

The sample holds a few counts of this clone. The gene calls are TRBV7-9 and TRBJ2-3; 11 bases map to TRBD1. Germline V gene data show CDR1 as SEHNR and CDR2 as FQNEAQ (reference sequence). After removal of 5 bases from V and 6 bases from J, the junction contained 13 bases not matched to a gene. CDR3 length: 17 residues. The CDR3 DNA reads TGTGCCAGCAGCCCTCTCCACCTGGGACAGGGGGTGGATACGCAGTATTTT. Translating it yields CASSPLHLGQGVDTQYF.

The chain joins TRBV7-9 to TRBJ2-7; 8 bases map to TRBD2. Unmatched junction bases numbered 7, after V lost 5 bases and J lost 7 bases. The length of the CDR3 is 13 residues. CDR1 SEHNR and CDR2 FQNEAQ come from the germline V gene (reference sequence). The CDR3, as DNA: TGTGCCAGCAGCCCGACCGGACTAGCTGAGCAGTACTTC. Its protein product is CASSPTGLAEQYF.

The rearrangement uses TRBV27 and TRBJ2-3; TRBD2 is a possible D gene (5 bases). Germline lookup yields CDR1 MNHEY and CDR2 SMNVEV (reference sequence). The ends were cut back, 3 bases at V and 3 bases at J, with 19 bases in the middle. The CDR3 is 17 amino acids. The CDR3 coding sequence is TGTGCCAGCAGTTTTATAGCCGTTAACGGACTGACAGATACGCAGTATTTT. It specifies CASSFIAVNGLTDTQYF.

The chain joins TRBV5-5 to TRBJ2-5, with unresolved D. With 4 bases removed from V and 13 bases from J, the gap between germline ends came to 14 bases. The CDR3 loop spans 11 amino acids. CDR1 SGHKS and CDR2 YYEKEE come from the germline V gene (reference sequence). CDR3 DNA sequence: TGTGCCAGCAGCCTAGAGGCCGATCGGTACTTC. Protein: CASSLEADRYF.

This chain joins TRBV20-1 and TRBJ1-2; 7 bases line up with TRBD1. Trimming at V came to 6 bases and at J to 14 bases, leaving 9 bases not matched to a gene. Germline CDR1 DFQATT, CDR2 SNEGSKA (reference sequence). The CDR3 is 10 residues long. DNA for the CDR3: TGCAGTGCGAGACAGGGATTTTTAACCTTC. Its translation is CSARQGFLTF.

The V gene is TRBV29-1, the J gene TRBJ1-1, with no clear D. CDR3 length: 12 amino acids. The V gene's germline CDR1 is SQVTM and CDR2 ANQGSEA. V was cut by 5 bases and J by 1 base, with 8 bases left in between. The CDR3 coding sequence is TGCAGCGTTCGAGAGGGGAACACTGAAGCTTTCTTT. Encoded protein: CSVREGNTEAFF.

The J gene is TRBJ2-3, the V gene TRBV5-1; D might be TRBD1 (5 bases). Trimming stripped 7 bases from V and 6 bases from J, with 9 bases between. In germline, CDR1 is SGHRS, CDR2 YFSETQ. The CDR3 has 11 amino acids. The CDR3 coding sequence is TGCGCCAGCGGAAAGGGGGATACGCAGTATTTT. Translated: CASGKGDTQYF. The whole variable domain, filled in from reference TRBV5-1 and TRBJ2-3, reads KAGVTQTPRYLIKTRGQQVTLSCSPISGHRSVSWYQQTPGQGLQFLFEYFSETQRNKGNFPGRFSGRQFSNSRSEMNVSTLELGDSALYLCASGKGDTQYFGPGTRLTVL.

This clone was recorded once. V usage is TRBV7-6 and J usage is TRBJ2-2; D possibly corresponds to TRBD1 (5 bases). Germline V gives CDR1 SGHVS, CDR2 FNYEAQ. Trimming cost V 0 bases and J 6 bases, with 5 bases left between them. CDR3 length: 13 residues. DNA for the CDR3: TGTGCCAGCAGCTTAGCGGGGCCCGGGGAGCTGTTTTTT. This encodes CASSLAGPGELFF. The full variable domain, with the rest looked up from reference TRBV7-6 and TRBJ2-2, is GAGVSQSPRYKVTKRGQDVALRCDPISGHVSLYWYRQALGQGPEFLTYFNYEAQQDKSGLPNDRFSAERPEGSISTLTIQRTEQRDSAMYRCASSLAGPGELFFGEGSRLTVL.

The J gene is TRBJ1-1, the V gene TRBV5-1; D might be TRBD1 (5 bases). The V gene's germline CDR1 is SGHRS and CDR2 YFSETQ. The CDR3 length is 13 residues. The germline V and J ends were trimmed by 5 bases and 3 bases, with 11 bases remaining between them. The CDR3 protein is CASSWGGDTEAFF. Written as DNA, the CDR3 is TGCGCCAGCAGTTGGGGGGGGGACACTGAAGCTTTCTTT.

This rearrangement joins TRBV1 to TRBJ2-3; the table calls TRBD1, which could not be checked here. TRBV1 is an annotated pseudogene. CDR3 length: 14 amino acids. The chain's CDR3 is CTSSQDRQMGTQYF. The CDR3 DNA follows: TGCACCAGCAGCCAAGATAGACAAATGGGTACGCAGTATTTT.

The chain joins TRBV30 to TRBJ1-5, with D perhaps matching TRBD1 (5 bases). CDR3 size: 14 residues. CDR1 and CDR2 from the germline V gene are GTSNPN and SVGIG (reference sequence). V lost 2 bases and J 7 bases, leaving 15 bases between the germline ends. CDR3 amino acids: CAWSTGQGQQPQHF. Here the CDR3 DNA reads TGTGCCTGGAGTACCGGACAAGGGCAGCAGCCCCAGCATTTT.

This clone has only a few counts. The CDR3 sequence: CASRSSGDMNTEAFF. The CDR3 coding sequence is TGCGCCAGCAGGTCTTCAGGGGACATGAACACTGAAGCTTTCTTT. The gene calls are TRBV5-1 and TRBJ1-1; TRBD1 is a possible D gene (6 bases). With 5 bases removed from V and 0 bases from J, the gap between germline ends came to 14 bases. CDR3 length equals 15 residues. CDR1 and CDR2 from the germline V gene are SGHRS and YFSETQ.

The rearrangement links TRBV19 to TRBJ1-5; 8 nucleotides align to TRBD1. The CDR3 extends over 15 amino acids. Germline V CDR1 and CDR2: LNHDA, SQIVND (reference sequence). With V trimmed by 6 bases and J by 3 bases, 7 bases remained unmatched. This chain's CDR3 is CASRKQGAINQPQHF. CDR3 DNA: TGTGCCAGTAGAAAGCAGGGGGCTATCAATCAGCCCCAGCATTTT.

This clone showed up just a few times. The V and J genes are TRBV7-9 and TRBJ2-3; tentative D call: TRBD2 (6 bases). Trimming pared 0 bases from V and 9 bases from J, leaving 7 bases between. The CDR3 is made up of 12 amino acids. CDR1 and CDR2 (germline): SEHNR, FQNEAQ (reference sequence). The CDR3 sequence: CASSLAGGTQYF. The CDR3 DNA reads TGTGCCAGCAGCTTAGCGGGAGGAACGCAGTATTTT.

V usage is TRBV28 and J usage is TRBJ2-3; tentatively, D is TRBD2 (5 bases). The ends were cut back, 3 bases at V and 5 bases at J, with 15 bases in the middle. The CDR3 is 15 amino acids. Germline CDR1 MDHEN, CDR2 SYDVKM. In DNA, the CDR3 is TGTGCCAGCAGTTTCCTCAGCGGCGCCAGAGATACGCAGTATTTT. It codes for CASSFLSGARDTQYF.

This sequence joins TRBV5-6 and TRBJ2-2; a possible D gene is TRBD2 (6 bases). V was trimmed by 2 bases and J by 6 bases, leaving 11 bases between them. The germline V gene encodes CDR1 SGHDT and CDR2 YYEEEE. This CDR3 spans 14 amino acids. The CDR3 sequence: CASSFGGRAGELFF. CDR3 nucleotides: TGTGCCAGCAGCTTCGGGGGAAGAGCCGGGGAGCTGTTTTTT.

The rearrangement uses TRBV11-2 and TRBJ1-6, with D possibly being TRBD1 (5 bases). The V end lost 1 base, the J end lost 10 bases, and 17 bases lay between the germline ends. The length of the CDR3 is 16 residues. The germline CDR1 and CDR2 sequences are SGHAT and FQNNGV. The CDR3 sequence is CASSLGRGGMGSPLHF. CDR3 DNA: TGTGCCAGCAGCTTAGGGCGGGGGGGAATGGGGTCACCCCTCCACTTT.

This clone has a handful of counts. The chain is built from TRBV28 and TRBJ1-2; 10 nucleotides line up with TRBD1. CDR1 is MDHEN and CDR2 is SYDVKM in the germline V gene. CDR3 size: 17 residues. V dropped 0 bases and J dropped 3; count of bases not matched to a gene: 7. The CDR3 loop reads CASSLWGQGRMDYGYTF. CDR3 DNA sequence: TGTGCCAGCAGTTTATGGGGACAGGGGAGGATGGACTATGGCTACACCTTC.

The CDR3 is CASSQDVGGPGLACEQYF. The CDR3 region has the DNA TGCGCCAGCAGCCAAGACGTGGGGGGGCCGGGACTAGCCTGCGAGCAGTACTTC. The V gene is TRBV4-3, the J gene TRBJ2-7; 9 bases map to TRBD2. CDR3 length: 18 residues. V lost 0 bases, J lost 6 bases, and 15 bases stayed unmatched. Germline CDR1 is LGHNA and CDR2 is YSLEER.